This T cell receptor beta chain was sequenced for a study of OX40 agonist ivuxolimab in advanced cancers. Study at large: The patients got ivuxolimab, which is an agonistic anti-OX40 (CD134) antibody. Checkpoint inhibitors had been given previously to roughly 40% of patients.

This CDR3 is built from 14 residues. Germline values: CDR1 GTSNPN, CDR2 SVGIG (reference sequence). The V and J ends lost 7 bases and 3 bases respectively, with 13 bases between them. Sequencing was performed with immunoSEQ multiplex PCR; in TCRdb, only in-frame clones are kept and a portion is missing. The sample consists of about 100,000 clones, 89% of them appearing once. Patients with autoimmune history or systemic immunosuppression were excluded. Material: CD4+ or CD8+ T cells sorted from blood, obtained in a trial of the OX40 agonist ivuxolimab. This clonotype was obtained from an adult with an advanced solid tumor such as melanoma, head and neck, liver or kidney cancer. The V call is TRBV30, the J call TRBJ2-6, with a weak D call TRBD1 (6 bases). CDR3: CALYRVYGANVLTF. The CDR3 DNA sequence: TGTGCCTTATACAGGGTTTATGGGGCCAACGTCCTGACTTTC. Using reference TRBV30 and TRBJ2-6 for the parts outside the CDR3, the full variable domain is SQTIHQWPATLVQPVGSPLSLECTVEGTSNPNLYWYRQAAGRGLQLLFYSVGIGQISSEVPQNLSASRPQDRQFILSSKKLLLSDSGFYLCALYRVYGANVLTFGAGSRLTVL.